This record looks at one T cell receptor (beta chain) sequence and its context. This record comes from a study of blood T cell repertoires in COVID-19. Across the study: Researchers got acute and convalescent COVID-19 samples from the United States, Italy and Spain. Sources were T cells, B-cell-depleted T cells, or PBMCs; the material itself was cDNA or gDNA.

Using immunoSEQ multiplex PCR, the repertoire was profiled, and TCRdb retains in-frame clones only, with some absent. The table lists some 240,000 clones, roughly 81% of them singletons, with about 6.2% in the top ten. Participant ages covered roughly 18 to 89 years across 24 US areas. The CDR3 has 14 amino acids. Germline loops: CDR1 MGHRA, CDR2 YSYEKL. V lost 1 base and J 4 bases, leaving 11 bases between the germline ends. Input material: PBMCs or T cells enriched from blood (not recorded which). This sequence originates from a woman in her 50s who had been exposed to COVID-19. The chain is built from TRBV4-1 and TRBJ2-7; D is unresolved. The CDR3 DNA reads TGCGCCAGCAGCCAAGTTCGGTCCCGATACGAGCAGTACTTC. It codes for CASSQVRSRYEQYF.